This T cell receptor beta chain was identified in a study of OX40 agonist ivuxolimab in advanced cancers. Study information: Enrolled patients in dose escalation had cancers that were hepatocellular carcinoma, melanoma, renal cell or head and neck cancer. Mean age around 60 years, range about 20 to 79; roughly 80% male. Points from the study as a whole: With doses of 0.1 to 3.0 mg/kg, CD4+ and CD8+ blood T cells had undergone clonal expansion by week 6.

About this clone: Antigen unknown.

Germline V gene sequence: CDR1 GTSNPN, CDR2 SVGIG (reference sequence). Trimming left V 2 bases short and J 1 base short, with 6 bases between. CDR3 length: 13 residues. No patient had autoimmune disease or received systemic immunosuppression. Sequencing was performed with immunoSEQ multiplex PCR; in TCRdb, only in-frame clones are kept and a portion is missing. This sample carries fewer than 70,000 clones, more than 80% of them seen once, and the ten largest clones take 13% to 15%. This receptor was identified in an adult with an advanced solid tumor such as melanoma, head and neck, liver or kidney cancer. This chain joins TRBV30 and TRBJ2-4; tentatively, D is TRBD1 or TRBD2 (5 bases each). Sequenced here: CD4+ or CD8+ T cells sorted from blood, sampled in a trial of the OX40 agonist ivuxolimab. The CDR3 DNA follows: TGTGCCTGGAGTTGGGGGGCCAAAAACATTCAGTACTTC. Protein: CAWSWGAKNIQYF.